A single T cell receptor (beta chain) is shown here with its context. Its antigen is undetermined. The data belong to a study of immune cell composition in non-small cell lung cancer. General study findings and limits: Dominant in vivo tumour-associated clones were not shown to share tumour-reactive sequences. TIL tumour reactivity correlated with maximal tumour-associated clone frequency in adenocarcinoma.

Normal lung sampling was at least 3 cm from the tumour, as distant as possible. Assay used: immunoSEQ multiplex PCR; TCRdb lists only in-frame clones, some missing. The sample yields around 2,000 clones, around 75% seen once. Trimming took off 4 bases at V and 6 bases at J, with 9 bases between the two ends. CDR1 and CDR2 (germline): DFQATT, SNEGSKA (reference sequence). This CDR3 is built from 11 residues. Material: non-adjacent lung tissue. The rearrangement uses TRBV20-1 and TRBJ2-5; D perhaps matches TRBD2 (6 bases). The source of this sequence is a human donor with non-small cell lung cancer. CDR3 sequence reads: CSAMGGKTQYF. CDR3 DNA: TGCAGTGCTATGGGGGGAAAGACCCAGTACTTC.